The 15 T cell receptor beta chains listed next were all sequenced from one sample in a study of blood T cells in healthy people across ages. Sample-barcoded 5' priming and a J-beta primer mix drove a second PCR of roughly 6 to 12 cycles. Via MiXCR, TCRdb re-called the 5' RACE reads, giving one row per CDR3 protein. The sample includes 850,000 to 1,000,000 distinct CDR3 sequences, roughly 47% of them seen just once. The sample taken for sequencing was blood. Receptors were obtained from a woman between 55 and 75 years old in good health.

This clonotype was counted a few times. V gene TRBV7-9 combines with J gene TRBJ2-3; 13 bases line up with TRBD2. With V trimmed by 6 bases and J by 6 bases, 3 bases remained unmatched. The CDR3 contains 14 residues. Germline assignment: CDR1 SEHNR and CDR2 FQNEAQ (reference sequence). Here the CDR3 DNA reads TGTGCCAGCAGAGGACTAGCGGGAGTTGATACGCAGTATTTT. Amino acids: CASRGLAGVDTQYF.

The V call is TRBV7-9, the J call TRBJ2-2, with D perhaps assigned TRBD1 or TRBD2 (5 bases each). Germline loops: CDR1 SEHNR, CDR2 FQNEAQ (reference sequence). Between the trimmed V and J ends, which lost 7 bases and 5 bases, there was a span of 17 bases. CDR3 length: 15 residues. The CDR3 is CASNPMGPGTGELFF. As DNA, the CDR3 is TGTGCCAGCAACCCGATGGGGCCGGGAACCGGGGAGCTGTTTTTT.

This clonotype was found a few times. This chain joins TRBV6-6 and TRBJ2-5, with D unclear. Germline CDR1 is MNHNY and CDR2 is SVGAGI (reference sequence). The CDR3 runs to 14 residues. The V gene lost 8 bases and the J gene lost 3 bases, with 16 bases spanning the gap. The CDR3, as DNA: TGTGCCAGCGGTCTCGGAACGTTCGAAGAGACCCAGTACTTC. The encoded protein is CASGLGTFEETQYF.

J is TRBJ2-2 and V is TRBV5-5; a possible D gene is TRBD2 (6 bases). The CDR3 is 14 amino acids. Germline lookup yields CDR1 SGHKS and CDR2 YYEKEE (reference sequence). V lost 4 bases and J lost 3, with 10 bases in between. The CDR3 is CASSRPGDTGELFF. The CDR3 DNA reads as TGTGCCAGCAGCCGTCCGGGGGACACCGGGGAGCTGTTTTTT.

The V and J genes are TRBV7-8 and TRBJ2-5; the match to TRBD1 covers 7 bases. The germline CDR1 and CDR2 sequences are SGHVS and FQNEAQ. CDR3 size: 15 residues. The junction had 9 bases not matched to a gene; V was cut back by 8 bases and J by 0 bases. Written as DNA, the CDR3 is TGTGCCAGCGGATTTGACAGGGTACACCAAGAGACCCAGTACTTC. Translated: CASGFDRVHQETQYF. Filled out from reference TRBV7-8 and TRBJ2-5, the complete variable domain reads GAGVSQSPRYKVAKRGQDVALRCDPISGHVSLFWYQQALGQGPEFLTYFQNEAQLDKSGLPSDRFFAERPEGSVSTLKIQRTQQEDSAVYLCASGFDRVHQETQYFGPGTRLLVL.

This chain uses TRBV30 with TRBJ2-4; no reliable D call. Per germline, CDR1 GTSNPN and CDR2 SVGIG (reference sequence). The CDR3 is made up of 13 amino acids. Trimming stripped 4 bases from V and 9 bases from J, with 16 bases between. CDR3 bases: TGTGCCTGGATGGACCGGAAGGGAAGCATTCAGTACTTC. It encodes CAWMDRKGSIQYF.

Only a few counts were recorded for this clonotype. The V and J genes are TRBV7-9 and TRBJ2-3, with TRBD1 identical over 11 bases. The V gene's germline CDR1 is SEHNR and CDR2 FQNEAQ (reference sequence). The CDR3 loop spans 16 amino acids. Losses at the gene ends were 4 bases for V and 3 bases for J; bases not matched to a gene: 6. In DNA form, the CDR3 reads TGTGCCAGCAGCTCGGGGACAGGGGGAAGGACAGATACGCAGTATTTT. Translated, it gives CASSSGTGGRTDTQYF.

This chain links TRBV9 with TRBJ2-2; D ambiguous. This CDR3 comprises 14 residues. Per the germline V gene, CDR1 is SGDLS and CDR2 is YYNGEE. V was clipped by 6 bases and J by 1 base, with 10 bases between them. CDR3 bases: TGTGCCAGCAAGGTAGAGATGAACACCGGGGAGCTGTTTTTT. Translation: CASKVEMNTGELFF.

V gene TRBV12-3 or TRBV12-4 combines with J gene TRBJ2-5; 9 nucleotides match TRBD1. With 3 bases clipped from V and 5 bases from J, the junction kept 10 bases outside the gene matches. This CDR3 spans 16 amino acids. The CDR3 loop reads CASSFNQGQGCETQYF. The CDR3 DNA reads as TGTGCCAGCAGTTTTAATCAGGGACAGGGTTGTGAGACCCAGTACTTC.

This clonotype was found once. The genes are TRBV11-2 and TRBJ2-5; D call uncertain. The CDR3 has 11 residues. Germline-derived CDR1 and CDR2 are SGHAT and FQNNGV. The V end lost 7 bases, the J end lost 3 bases, and 6 bases lay between the germline ends. The CDR3 is CASIMEETQYF. DNA of the CDR3: TGTGCCAGCATCATGGAAGAGACCCAGTACTTC.

This clonotype was counted between two and nine times. This sequence joins TRBV5-1 and TRBJ2-5; D unclear. CDR1 and CDR2 from the germline V gene are SGHRS and YFSETQ. The CDR3 has 15 amino acids. The V end was cut by 1 base, the J end by 0 bases, with 10 bases between. The CDR3 loop reads CASSLWAGDQETQYF. The DNA of the CDR3 is TGCGCCAGCAGCTTGTGGGCAGGCGACCAAGAGACCCAGTACTTC.

The rearrangement uses TRBV9 and TRBJ2-5, with 11 bases lining up with TRBD2. The CDR3 extends over 14 amino acids. The V segment lost 0 bases and the J segment 11 bases; nucleotides outside the gene matches: 6. Germline CDR1 is SGDLS and CDR2 is YYNGEE. CDR3 coding DNA: TGTGCCAGCAGCGTAGCTCTAGCGGGAGGAGAGCAGTACTTC. Encoded protein: CASSVALAGGEQYF.

This sequence joins TRBV20-1 and TRBJ2-3, with no clear D. This CDR3 is 14 amino acids long. Trimming left V 3 bases short and J 2 bases short, with 12 bases between. Germline-derived CDR1 and CDR2 are DFQATT and SNEGSKA (reference sequence). The CDR3 here is CSASWIQFTDTQYF. The CDR3 DNA sequence: TGCAGTGCTAGTTGGATCCAGTTCACAGATACGCAGTATTTT.

On this clonotype itself: Relative to the germline gene, one junction end is altered; a read error may explain this. The chain is built from TRBV6-2 or TRBV6-3 and TRBJ1-1; D ambiguous. Germline V gene data show CDR1 as MNHEY and CDR2 as SVGEGT. The CDR3 sequence is 15 residues long. CDR3 residues: CAGSYTQWDGTEAFF. DNA for the CDR3: TGTGCCGGCAGTTACACTCAGTGGGATGGCACTGAAGCTTTCTTT.

This chain connects TRBV7-9 to TRBJ2-1; 7 nucleotides agree with TRBD1. Trimming at V came to 5 bases and at J to 1 base, leaving 8 bases not matched to a gene. CDR3 length: 16 amino acids. Per germline, CDR1 SEHNR and CDR2 FQNEAQ (reference sequence). The CDR3 DNA reads as TGTGCCAGCAGCAGAAGCCGACAGGGTTCCTACAATGAGCAGTTCTTC. Its protein product is CASSRSRQGSYNEQFF.